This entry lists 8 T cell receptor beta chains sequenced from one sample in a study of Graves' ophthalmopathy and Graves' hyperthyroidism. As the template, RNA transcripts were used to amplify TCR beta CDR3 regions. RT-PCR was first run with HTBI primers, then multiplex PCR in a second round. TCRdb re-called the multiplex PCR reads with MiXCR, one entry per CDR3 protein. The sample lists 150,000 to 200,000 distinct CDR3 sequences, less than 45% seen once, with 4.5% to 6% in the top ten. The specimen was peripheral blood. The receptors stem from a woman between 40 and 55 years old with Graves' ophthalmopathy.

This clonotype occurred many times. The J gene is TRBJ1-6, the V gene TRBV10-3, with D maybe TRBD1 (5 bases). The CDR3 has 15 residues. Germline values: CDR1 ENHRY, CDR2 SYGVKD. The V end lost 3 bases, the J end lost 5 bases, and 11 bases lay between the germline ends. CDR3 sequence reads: CAISELTVDNSPLHF. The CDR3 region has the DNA TGTGCCATCAGTGAATTGACAGTCGATAATTCACCCCTCCACTTT.

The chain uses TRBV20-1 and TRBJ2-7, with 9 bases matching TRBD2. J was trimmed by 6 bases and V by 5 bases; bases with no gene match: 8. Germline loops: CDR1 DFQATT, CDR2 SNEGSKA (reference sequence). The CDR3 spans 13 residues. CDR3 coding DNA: TGCAGTGCTGGAGGTAGCGGGAGACCCGAGCAGTACTTC. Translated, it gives CSAGGSGRPEQYF.

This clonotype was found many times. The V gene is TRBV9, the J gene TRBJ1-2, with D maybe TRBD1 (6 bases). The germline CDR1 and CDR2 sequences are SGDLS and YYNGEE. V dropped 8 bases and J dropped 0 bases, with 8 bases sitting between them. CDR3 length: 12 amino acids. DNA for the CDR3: TGTGCCAGTAAGGGGGCTAACTATGGCTACACCTTC. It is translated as CASKGANYGYTF.

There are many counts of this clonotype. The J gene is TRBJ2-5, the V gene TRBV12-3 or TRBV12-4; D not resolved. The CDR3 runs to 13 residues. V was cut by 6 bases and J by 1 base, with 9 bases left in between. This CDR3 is CASRSEFQETQYF. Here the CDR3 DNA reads TGTGCCAGCAGGTCGGAGTTCCAAGAGACCCAGTACTTC.

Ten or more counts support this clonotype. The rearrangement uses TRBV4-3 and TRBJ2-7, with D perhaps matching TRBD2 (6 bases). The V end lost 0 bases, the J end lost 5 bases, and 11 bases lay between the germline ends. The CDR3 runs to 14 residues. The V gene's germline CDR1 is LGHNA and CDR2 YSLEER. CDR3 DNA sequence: TGCGCCAGCAGCCAAGAGGGAGGCGGCGACGAGCAGTACTTC. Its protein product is CASSQEGGGDEQYF.

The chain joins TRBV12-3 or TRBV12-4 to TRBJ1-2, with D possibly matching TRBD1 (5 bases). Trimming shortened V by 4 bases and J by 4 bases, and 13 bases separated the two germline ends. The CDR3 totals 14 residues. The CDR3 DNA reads TGTGCCAGCAGTTGGGACTTATCCTCCTATGGCTACACCTTC. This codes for CASSWDLSSYGYTF.

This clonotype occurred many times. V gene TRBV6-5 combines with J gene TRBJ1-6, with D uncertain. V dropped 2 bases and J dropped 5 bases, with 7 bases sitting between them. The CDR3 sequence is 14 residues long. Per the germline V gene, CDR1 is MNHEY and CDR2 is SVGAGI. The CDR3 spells CASSYSPNNSPLHF. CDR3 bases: TGTGCCAGCAGTTACAGTCCGAATAATTCACCCCTCCACTTT.

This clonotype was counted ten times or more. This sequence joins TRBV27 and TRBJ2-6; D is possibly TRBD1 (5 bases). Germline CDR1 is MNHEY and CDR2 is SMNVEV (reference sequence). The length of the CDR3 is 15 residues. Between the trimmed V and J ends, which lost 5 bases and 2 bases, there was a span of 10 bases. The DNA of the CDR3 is TGTGCCAGCAGTCCCCTAGGGGCTGGGGCCAACGTCCTGACTTTC. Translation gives CASSPLGAGANVLTF.